The 26 T cell receptor beta chains given below trace back to one sample, sequenced in a study of blood T cells in healthy people across ages. A second PCR, run for roughly 7 to 12 cycles, used a sample-barcoded 5' primer plus a J-beta primer mix. One entry per CDR3 protein, called by TCRdb with MiXCR from the 5' RACE reads. The sample contains about 900,000 distinct CDR3 sequences, around 48% of which appear only once. The source material was blood. Every receptor here comes from a man in his thirties or forties in good health.

The chain has TRBV20-1 and TRBJ1-4, with TRBD1 as a possible D gene (5 bases). In germline, CDR1 is DFQATT, CDR2 SNEGSKA (reference sequence). Trimming removed 5 bases from V and 8 bases from J, with 12 bases in between. This CDR3 contains 12 residues. Written as DNA, the CDR3 is TGCAGTGCTGCCGGGGCATCGGAAAAACTGTTTTTT. This encodes CSAAGASEKLFF.

This chain uses TRBV30 with TRBJ1-2, with D maybe TRBD1 (5 bases). Germline lookup yields CDR1 GTSNPN and CDR2 SVGIG (reference sequence). This CDR3 comprises 13 residues. The V and J ends lost 2 bases and 4 bases respectively, with 11 bases between them. The CDR3 protein is CAWSQRQFYGYTF. The DNA of the CDR3 is TGTGCCTGGAGTCAGCGACAGTTCTATGGCTACACCTTC.

The CDR3 nucleotides are TGTGCCAGCAGCTCCACAGGGCCCAACATTCAGTACTTC. This translates into CASSSTGPNIQYF. This chain connects TRBV7-2 to TRBJ2-4, with D possibly TRBD1 on 6 matching bases. There are 13 residues in the CDR3. The V end was cut by 4 bases, the J end by 7 bases, with 11 bases between. The germline V gene has CDR1 SGHTA and CDR2 FQGNSA.

This clonotype was seen a handful of times. This rearrangement joins TRBV9 to TRBJ1-2; D is perhaps TRBD1 (5 bases). V shed 3 bases and J shed 1 base, with 13 bases lying between them. CDR3 size: 15 residues. Germline CDR1 reads SGDLS; CDR2 reads YYNGEE. The CDR3 region is CASSAVGGLNYGYTF. The CDR3 nucleotides read TGTGCCAGCAGCGCTGTGGGGGGACTTAACTATGGCTACACCTTC. The whole variable domain, filled in from reference TRBV9 and TRBJ1-2, reads DSGVTQTPKHLITATGQRVTLRCSPRSGDLSVYWYQQSLDQGLQFLIQYYNGEERAKGNILERFSAQQFPDLHSELNLSSLELGDSALYFCASSAVGGLNYGYTFGSGTRLTVV.

Ten or more counts support this clonotype. V gene TRBV18 combines with J gene TRBJ2-1, with 9 bases identical to TRBD1. Germline CDR1 and CDR2: KGHSH and LQKENI. CDR3 length: 13 residues. V gave up 8 bases and J gave up 7 bases; unmatched junction bases: 6. The CDR3 nucleotides read TGTGCCAGCAGCTCCGACAGGGGGAATGAGCAGTTCTTC. Its protein is CASSSDRGNEQFF.

The chain employs TRBV4-1 and TRBJ1-1; no clear D. The CDR3 runs to 13 residues. Germline V gene lookup returns CDR1 MGHRA and CDR2 YSYEKL. Trimming removed 0 bases at V and 5 bases at J, with 7 bases between. The CDR3 loop is CASSQDWGTEAFF. CDR3 nucleotides: TGCGCCAGCAGCCAAGACTGGGGAACTGAAGCTTTCTTT.

The V call is TRBV24-1, the J call TRBJ2-1; the match to TRBD2 covers 7 bases. Trimming took 5 bases from V and 0 from J; bases not matched to a gene: 3. The CDR3 length is 15 residues. Germline-derived CDR1 and CDR2 are KGHDR and SFDVKD. The CDR3 spells CATSAGGSSYNEQFF. The CDR3 coding sequence is TGTGCCACCAGTGCGGGGGGAAGCTCCTACAATGAGCAGTTCTTC.

The gene calls are TRBV24-1 and TRBJ2-2; 9 bases match TRBD1. CDR3 length: 15 residues. Trimming cost V 9 bases and J 3 bases; bases outside gene matches: 7. Germline lookup yields CDR1 KGHDR and CDR2 SFDVKD. The CDR3 sequence is CATVPGQGYTGELFF. The CDR3 region has the DNA TGTGCCACCGTACCGGGACAGGGATACACCGGGGAGCTGTTTTTT.

The rearrangement links TRBV4-2 to TRBJ1-5; no firm D call. Germline CDR1 and CDR2: LGHNA and YNFKEQ. The CDR3 is 16 amino acids. V lost 2 bases and J lost 4, with 15 bases in between. CDR3 bases: TGTGCCAGCAGCCAACCCTACAGAGAGGCTAATCAGCCCCAGCATTTT. Translated: CASSQPYREANQPQHF.

The chain joins TRBV30 to TRBJ2-6; TRBD2 is a possible D gene (6 bases). The CDR3 is 14 amino acids. Per the germline V gene, CDR1 is GTSNPN and CDR2 is SVGIG (reference sequence). V lost 8 bases, J lost 2 bases, and 13 bases lay in between. The CDR3 loop is CAMGGGAGANVLTF. The CDR3 bases are TGTGCCATGGGAGGAGGGGCTGGGGCCAACGTCCTGACTTTC.

This chain uses TRBV11-2 with TRBJ2-1, with 11 bases lining up with TRBD2. This CDR3 contains 14 residues. Germline assignment: CDR1 SGHAT and CDR2 FQNNGV. The J segment lost 7 bases and the V segment lost 9 bases, leaving 8 bases of the junction unmatched. The CDR3 is CASAPGLAANEQFF. The CDR3 bases are TGTGCCAGTGCACCGGGACTAGCGGCAAATGAGCAGTTCTTC.

The chain is built from TRBV6-2 or TRBV6-3 and TRBJ1-1, with D possibly being TRBD1 (6 bases). The V end was cut by 5 bases, the J end by 1 base, with 11 bases between. Germline CDR1 is MNHEY and CDR2 is SVGEGT. The CDR3 loop spans 14 amino acids. The CDR3 DNA sequence: TGTGCCAGCAGTATCTCGGACAGGAACACTGAAGCTTTCTTT. Translation: CASSISDRNTEAFF.

This chain uses TRBV14 with TRBJ1-2, with D hard to call. Between the trimmed V and J ends, which lost 0 bases and 6 bases, there was a span of 14 bases. The germline V gene encodes CDR1 SGHDN and CDR2 FVKESK. The CDR3 is 15 amino acids. This chain's CDR3 is CASSQDQYSRDGYTF. The CDR3 nucleotides are TGTGCCAGCAGCCAAGATCAATACAGTAGGGATGGCTACACCTTC.

V gene TRBV24-1 combines with J gene TRBJ2-1, with TRBD2 matching over 11 bases. The CDR3 has 16 amino acids. V lost 5 bases and J lost 2; bases outside the gene matches: 4. Per the germline V gene, CDR1 is KGHDR and CDR2 is SFDVKD. The CDR3 here is CATSGGTSGTYNEQFF. CDR3 sequence (DNA): TGTGCCACCAGTGGCGGGACTAGCGGAACCTACAATGAGCAGTTCTTC.

This clonotype was picked up many times. This sequence joins TRBV9 and TRBJ2-5; 9 bases align to TRBD2. V lost 2 bases and J lost 5; bases outside the gene matches: 7. Germline lookup yields CDR1 SGDLS and CDR2 YYNGEE. There are 15 residues in the CDR3. CDR3 nucleotide sequence: TGTGCCAGCAGCGTCACGGGACTAGCCTGGGAGACCCAGTACTTC. Translation gives CASSVTGLAWETQYF.

This sequence joins TRBV27 and TRBJ1-1; maybe TRBD1 (5 bases). CDR1 is MNHEY and CDR2 is SMNVEV in the germline V gene (reference sequence). Trimming took off 8 bases at V and 1 base at J, with 14 bases between the two ends. The CDR3 is 14 amino acids. This chain's CDR3 is CASSTGGANTEAFF. Here the CDR3 DNA reads TGTGCCAGCTCCACAGGCGGGGCGAACACTGAAGCTTTCTTT.

This clonotype was counted a few times. The chain uses TRBV6-5 and TRBJ2-7; tentative D call: TRBD1 (5 bases). CDR3 length: 14 amino acids. The V and J ends lost 6 bases and 0 bases respectively, with 12 bases between them. Germline V lookup: CDR1 MNHEY, CDR2 SVGAGI. The CDR3, as DNA: TGTGCCAGCAGATTGGACACGGTCTCCTACGAGCAGTACTTC. Encoded protein: CASRLDTVSYEQYF.

The rearrangement uses TRBV7-2 and TRBJ2-4; D possibly uses TRBD1 or TRBD2 (5 bases each). The germline V gene encodes CDR1 SGHTA and CDR2 FQGNSA. The CDR3 loop spans 14 amino acids. Trimming pared 1 base from V and 6 bases from J, leaving 10 bases between. In nucleotides, the CDR3 is TGTGCCAGCAGCTTAGTGGGGGACGGAAACATTCAGTACTTC. Translating gives CASSLVGDGNIQYF.

This chain links TRBV28 with TRBJ2-3, with a tentative D call TRBD2 (6 bases). V gave up 6 bases and J gave up 3 bases, with 13 bases separating them. The CDR3 runs to 14 residues. CDR1 is MDHEN and CDR2 is SYDVKM in the germline V gene. CDR3 region: CASRGDSGTDTQYF. CDR3 in DNA: TGTGCCAGCAGGGGGGACTCGGGGACAGATACGCAGTATTTT.

The V gene is TRBV4-1, the J gene TRBJ2-3; 13 bases fit TRBD2. The CDR3 runs to 19 residues. CDR1 MGHRA and CDR2 YSYEKL come from the germline V gene. The V gene end was trimmed by 0 bases and the J gene end by 12 bases; junction bases not matched to a gene: 18. The CDR3 loop reads CASSQDHETSGGMKETQYF. The CDR3 region has the DNA TGCGCCAGCAGCCAAGATCATGAGACTAGCGGGGGGATGAAGGAGACCCAGTATTTT.

The chain combines TRBV18 with TRBJ2-5, with TRBD1 matching 10 bases. J was trimmed by 1 base and V by 4 bases; bases with no gene match: 3. The CDR3 contains 15 residues. Germline values: CDR1 KGHSH, CDR2 LQKENI. The CDR3, as DNA: TGTGCCAGCTCACAGCGGACAGGGGGCCAAGAGACCCAGTACTTC. Encoded protein: CASSQRTGGQETQYF.

This clonotype has only a few counts. This chain connects TRBV6-2 or TRBV6-3 to TRBJ2-3, with D perhaps being TRBD1 or TRBD2 (5 bases each). The CDR3 spans 13 residues. Looked up from germline, CDR1 is MNHEY and CDR2 is SVGEGT. V shed 7 bases and J shed 2 bases, with 10 bases lying between them. The CDR3 here is CASTGQNTDTQYF. The CDR3 bases are TGTGCCAGCACGGGGCAGAACACAGATACGCAGTATTTT.

This sequence joins TRBV20-1 and TRBJ1-6; 7 positions agree with TRBD1. Trimming cost V 3 bases and J 8 bases; bases outside gene matches: 16. The CDR3 runs to 17 residues. Germline CDR1 reads DFQATT; CDR2 reads SNEGSKA (reference sequence). The CDR3 DNA follows: TGCAGTGCTAGCGTTCCCGGCAGGGGGACTTATGATTCACCCCTCCACTTT. Translated, it gives CSASVPGRGTYDSPLHF.

The rearrangement joins TRBV10-3 to TRBJ1-1; TRBD1 is a possible D gene (5 bases). Germline values: CDR1 ENHRY, CDR2 SYGVKD. Between the trimmed V and J ends, which lost 6 bases and 5 bases, there was a span of 10 bases. This CDR3 comprises 12 residues. CDR3 loop: CAISPRGTEAFF. CDR3 coding DNA: TGTGCCATCAGCCCACGGGGGACTGAAGCTTTCTTT.

The chain has TRBV29-1 and TRBJ1-2; TRBD1 agrees at 9 bases. Germline V gene data show CDR1 as SQVTM and CDR2 as ANQGSEA. The CDR3 contains 14 residues. The ends lost 0 bases at V and 5 bases at J; junction bases unmatched: 4. CDR3 in amino acids: CSVEDSDRGYGYTF. CDR3 sequence (DNA): TGCAGCGTTGAAGATTCGGACAGGGGATATGGCTACACCTTC.

The chain links TRBV4-1 to TRBJ2-7, with D unresolved. Germline-derived CDR1 and CDR2 are MGHRA and YSYEKL. Trimming removed 3 bases from V and 2 bases from J, with 8 bases in between. This CDR3 is 13 amino acids long. The CDR3 bases are TGCGCCAGCAGCCAGCCCGAAGCCTACGAGCAGTACTTC. Translated, it gives CASSQPEAYEQYF.